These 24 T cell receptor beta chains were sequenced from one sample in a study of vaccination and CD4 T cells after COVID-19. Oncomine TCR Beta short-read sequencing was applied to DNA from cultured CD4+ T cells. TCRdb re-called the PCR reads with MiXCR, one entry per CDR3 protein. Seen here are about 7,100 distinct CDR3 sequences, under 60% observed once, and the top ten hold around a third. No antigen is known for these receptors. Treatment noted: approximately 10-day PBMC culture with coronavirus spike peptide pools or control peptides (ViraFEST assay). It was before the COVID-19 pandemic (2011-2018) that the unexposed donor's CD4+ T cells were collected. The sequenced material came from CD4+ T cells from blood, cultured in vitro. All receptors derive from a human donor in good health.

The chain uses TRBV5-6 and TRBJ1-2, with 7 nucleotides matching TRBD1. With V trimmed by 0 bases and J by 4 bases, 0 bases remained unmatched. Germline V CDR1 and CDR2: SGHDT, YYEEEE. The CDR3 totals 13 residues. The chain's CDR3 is CASSLEGAYGYTF. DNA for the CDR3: TGTGCCAGCAGCTTGGAGGGGGCCTATGGCTACACCTTC.

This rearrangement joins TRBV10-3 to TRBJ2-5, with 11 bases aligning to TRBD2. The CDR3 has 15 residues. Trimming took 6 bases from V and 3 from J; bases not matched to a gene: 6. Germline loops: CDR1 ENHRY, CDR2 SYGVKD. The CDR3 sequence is CAIRRETSGEETQYF. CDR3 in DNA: TGTGCCATCAGGAGGGAGACTAGCGGGGAAGAGACCCAGTACTTC.

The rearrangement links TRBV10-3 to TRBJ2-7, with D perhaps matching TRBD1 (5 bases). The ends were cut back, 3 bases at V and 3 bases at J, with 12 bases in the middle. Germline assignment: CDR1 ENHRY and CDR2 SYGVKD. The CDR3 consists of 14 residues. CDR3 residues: CAISERGGVYEQYF. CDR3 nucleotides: TGTGCCATCAGTGAAAGGGGTGGGGTCTACGAGCAGTACTTC.

CDR3: CASRGMGLAGGNTDTQYF. DNA for the CDR3: TGTGCCAGCAGGGGGATGGGACTAGCGGGGGGAAACACAGATACGCAGTATTTT. V is TRBV28 and J is TRBJ2-3; 15 bases fit TRBD2. CDR3 length equals 18 residues. Germline CDR1 reads MDHEN; CDR2 reads SYDVKM. With 6 bases clipped from V and 2 bases from J, the junction kept 9 bases outside the gene matches.

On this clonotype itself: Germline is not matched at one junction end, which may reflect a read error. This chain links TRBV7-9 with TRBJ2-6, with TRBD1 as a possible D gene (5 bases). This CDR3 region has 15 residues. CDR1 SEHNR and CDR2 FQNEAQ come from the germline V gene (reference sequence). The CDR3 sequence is CASSLISSGANALTF. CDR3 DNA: TGTGCCAGCAGCTTAATAAGCTCTGGGGCCAACGCCCTGACTTTC.

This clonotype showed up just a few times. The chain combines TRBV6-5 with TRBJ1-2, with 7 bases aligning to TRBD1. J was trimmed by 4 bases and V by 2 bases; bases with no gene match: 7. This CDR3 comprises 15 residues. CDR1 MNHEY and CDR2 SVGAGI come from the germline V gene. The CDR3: CASSYRGLLTYGYTF. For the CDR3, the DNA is TGTGCCAGCAGTTACAGGGGGCTTCTAACCTATGGCTACACCTTC.

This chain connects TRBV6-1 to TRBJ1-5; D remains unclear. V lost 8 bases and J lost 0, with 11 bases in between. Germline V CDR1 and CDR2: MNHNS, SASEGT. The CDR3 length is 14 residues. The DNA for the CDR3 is TGTGCCAGCCGGCCAGTTTATAGCAATCAGCCCCAGCATTTT. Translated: CASRPVYSNQPQHF.

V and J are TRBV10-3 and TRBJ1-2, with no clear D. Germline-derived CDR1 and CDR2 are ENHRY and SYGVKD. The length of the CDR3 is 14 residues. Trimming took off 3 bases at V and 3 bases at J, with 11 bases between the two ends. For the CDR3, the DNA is TGTGCCATCAGTGATTTTACAGCAGACTATGGCTACACCTTC. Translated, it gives CAISDFTADYGYTF.

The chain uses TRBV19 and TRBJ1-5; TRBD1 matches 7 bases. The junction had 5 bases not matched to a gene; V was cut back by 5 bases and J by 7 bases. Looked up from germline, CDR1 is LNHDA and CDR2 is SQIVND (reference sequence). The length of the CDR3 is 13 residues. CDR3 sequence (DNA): TGTGCCAGTAGTCCCGACAGGGACCAGCCCCAGCATTTT. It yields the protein CASSPDRDQPQHF.

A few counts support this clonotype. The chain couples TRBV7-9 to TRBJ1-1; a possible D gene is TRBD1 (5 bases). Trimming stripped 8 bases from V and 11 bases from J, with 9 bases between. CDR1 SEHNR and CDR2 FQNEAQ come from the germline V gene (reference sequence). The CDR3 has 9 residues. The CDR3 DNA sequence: TGTGCCAGCGGGACGTACGCTTTCTTT. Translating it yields CASGTYAFF.

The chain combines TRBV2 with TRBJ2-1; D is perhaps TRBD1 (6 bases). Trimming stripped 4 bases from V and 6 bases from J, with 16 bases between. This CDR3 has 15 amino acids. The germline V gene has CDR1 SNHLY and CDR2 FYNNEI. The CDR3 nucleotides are TGTGCCAGCAGTGTACAGGGCATTGGGGCCAATGAGCAGTTCTTC. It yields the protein CASSVQGIGANEQFF.

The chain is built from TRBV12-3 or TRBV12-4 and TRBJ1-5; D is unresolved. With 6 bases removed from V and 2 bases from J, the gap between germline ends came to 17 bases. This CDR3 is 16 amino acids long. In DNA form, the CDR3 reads TGTGCCAGCAGCTCCCCGGGTCGACGCGGCAATCAGCCCCAGCATTTT. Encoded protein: CASSSPGRRGNQPQHF.

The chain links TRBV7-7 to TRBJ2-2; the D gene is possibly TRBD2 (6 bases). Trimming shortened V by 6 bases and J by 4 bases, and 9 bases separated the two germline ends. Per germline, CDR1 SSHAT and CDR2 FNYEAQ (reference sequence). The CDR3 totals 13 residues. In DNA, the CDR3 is TGTGCCAGCAGTCGGGAGCGCACCGGGGAGCTGTTTTTT. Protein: CASSRERTGELFF.

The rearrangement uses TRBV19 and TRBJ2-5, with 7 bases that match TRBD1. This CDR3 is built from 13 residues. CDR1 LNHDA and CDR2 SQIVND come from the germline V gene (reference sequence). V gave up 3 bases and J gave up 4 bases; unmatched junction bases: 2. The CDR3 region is CASSMGQLETQYF. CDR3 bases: TGTGCCAGTAGTATGGGACAGTTAGAGACCCAGTACTTC.

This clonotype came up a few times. CDR3 amino acids: CAWSRTGYGYTF. For the CDR3, the DNA is TGTGCCTGGAGCCGGACAGGCTATGGCTACACCTTC. The rearrangement joins TRBV30 to TRBJ1-2; 7 bases are a match to TRBD1. J lost 4 bases, V lost 3 bases, and 2 bases had no gene match. The CDR3 spans 12 residues. Germline CDR1 is GTSNPN and CDR2 is SVGIG (reference sequence).

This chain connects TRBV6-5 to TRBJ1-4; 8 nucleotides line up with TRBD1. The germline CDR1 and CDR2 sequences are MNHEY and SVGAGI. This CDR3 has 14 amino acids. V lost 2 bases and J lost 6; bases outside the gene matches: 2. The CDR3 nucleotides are TGTGCCAGCAGTTACGGACAGGGAGATGAAAAACTGTTTTTT. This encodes CASSYGQGDEKLFF.

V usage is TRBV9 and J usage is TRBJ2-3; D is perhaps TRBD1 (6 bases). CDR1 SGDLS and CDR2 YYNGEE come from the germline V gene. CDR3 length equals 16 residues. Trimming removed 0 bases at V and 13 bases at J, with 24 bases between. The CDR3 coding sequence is TGTGCCAGCAGCGTAGCAAGGTCAAAACAGGGTAGCGTGAAGTATTTT. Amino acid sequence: CASSVARSKQGSVKYF.

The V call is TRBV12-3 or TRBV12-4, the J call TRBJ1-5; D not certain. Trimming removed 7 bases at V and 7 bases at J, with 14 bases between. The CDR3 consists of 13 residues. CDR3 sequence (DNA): TGTGCCAGCACTTTGACCGGGAAGCAGCCCCAGCATTTT. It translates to CASTLTGKQPQHF.

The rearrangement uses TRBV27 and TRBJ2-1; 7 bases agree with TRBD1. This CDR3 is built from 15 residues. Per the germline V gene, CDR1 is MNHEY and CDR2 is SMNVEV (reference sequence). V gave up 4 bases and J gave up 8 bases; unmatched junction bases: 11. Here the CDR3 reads CASSSRTGSRDEQFF. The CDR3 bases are TGTGCCAGCAGTTCCCGGACAGGATCCAGGGATGAGCAGTTCTTC.

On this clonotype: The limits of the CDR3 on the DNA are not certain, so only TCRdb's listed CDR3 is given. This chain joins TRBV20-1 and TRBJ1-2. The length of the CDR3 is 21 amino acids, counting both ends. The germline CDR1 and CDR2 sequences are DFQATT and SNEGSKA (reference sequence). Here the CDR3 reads CSARVSFYEQYFGPAVDGYTF.

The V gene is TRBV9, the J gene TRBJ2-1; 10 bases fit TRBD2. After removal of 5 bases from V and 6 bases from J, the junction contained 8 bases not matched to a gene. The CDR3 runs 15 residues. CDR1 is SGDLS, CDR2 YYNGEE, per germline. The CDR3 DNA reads TGTGCCAGCAGTCCCGGGACTAGCGAGACCAATGAGCAGTTCTTC. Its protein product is CASSPGTSETNEQFF.

The CDR3 region has the DNA TGTGCCAGCAGCTTAGACAGGGGGCGCGGCTACACCTTC. Translation: CASSLDRGRGYTF. V usage is TRBV11-2 and J usage is TRBJ1-2; TRBD1 aligns across 8 bases. The CDR3 runs 13 residues. Per germline, CDR1 SGHAT and CDR2 FQNNGV. V gave up 0 bases and J gave up 8 bases; unmatched junction bases: 2. Based on the CDR3 plus reference TRBV11-2 and TRBJ1-2, the full variable domain is EAGVAQSPRYKIIEKRQSVAFWCNPISGHATLYWYQQILGQGPKLLIQFQNNGVVDDSQLPKDRFSAERLKGVDSTLKIQPAKLEDSAVYLCASSLDRGRGYTFGSGTRLTVV.

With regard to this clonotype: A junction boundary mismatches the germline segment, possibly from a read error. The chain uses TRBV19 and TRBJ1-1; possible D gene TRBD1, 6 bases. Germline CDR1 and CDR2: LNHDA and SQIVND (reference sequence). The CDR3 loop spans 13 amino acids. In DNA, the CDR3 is TGTGCCAGTAGTCGACAGGAGAACACCGAAGCTTTCTTT. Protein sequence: CASSRQENTEAFF. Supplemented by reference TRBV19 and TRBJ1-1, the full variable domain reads DGGITQSPKYLFRKEGQNVTLSCEQNLNHDAMYWYRQDPGQGLRLIYYSQIVNDFQKGDIAEGYSVSREKKESFPLTVTSAQKNPTAFYLCASSRQENTEAFFGQGTRLTVV.

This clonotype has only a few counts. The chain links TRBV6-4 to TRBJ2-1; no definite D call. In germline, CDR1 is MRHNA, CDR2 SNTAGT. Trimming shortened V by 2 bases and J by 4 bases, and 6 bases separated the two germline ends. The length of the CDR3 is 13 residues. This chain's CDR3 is CASSDTDYNEQFF. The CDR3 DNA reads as TGTGCCAGCAGTGACACAGATTACAATGAGCAGTTCTTC.